The 18 T cell receptor beta chains presented below share a single source sample, sequenced in a study of cytomegalovirus exposure and HLA in healthy donors. Produced via immunoSEQ multiplex PCR; TCRdb's table is partial and in-frame only. The table lists approximately 97,000 clones, 80% to 95% of them singletons. Sample: PBMCs. All receptors derive from a young woman in good health and CMV-seropositive.

J is TRBJ1-2 and V is TRBV5-1, with D tentatively TRBD1 (6 bases). The germline CDR1 and CDR2 sequences are SGHRS and YFSETQ. V lost 4 bases and J lost 0, with 13 bases in between. There are 15 residues in the CDR3. The chain's CDR3 is CASSQGHRTNYGYTF. CDR3 DNA: TGCGCCAGCAGCCAGGGACACCGAACTAACTATGGCTACACCTTC.

This clone has only a few counts. The genes are TRBV6-6 and TRBJ1-4, with D possibly being TRBD1 (5 bases). V was clipped by 7 bases and J by 3 bases, with 12 bases between them. CDR3 length: 14 amino acids. Per germline, CDR1 MNHNY and CDR2 SVGAGI (reference sequence). This CDR3 reads CASTVTASNEKLFF. The CDR3 DNA reads TGTGCCAGCACGGTGACAGCCTCTAATGAAAAACTGTTTTTT.

The V and J genes are TRBV6-1 and TRBJ2-3; D may be TRBD2 (5 bases). Germline CDR1 and CDR2: MNHNS and SASEGT. The CDR3 has 15 amino acids. The V gene lost 6 bases and the J gene lost 3 bases, with 16 bases spanning the gap. The CDR3: CASRVSGFATDTQYF. The CDR3, as DNA: TGTGCCAGCAGAGTGTCGGGGTTTGCGACAGATACGCAGTATTTT.

The sample holds one count of this clone. The rearrangement joins TRBV9 to TRBJ2-7; 8 bases are a match to TRBD1. This CDR3 contains 14 residues. In germline, CDR1 is SGDLS, CDR2 YYNGEE. The V segment lost 4 bases and the J segment 5 bases; nucleotides outside the gene matches: 8. The CDR3 region is CASSLTGGSHEQYF. CDR3 nucleotide sequence: TGTGCCAGCAGCCTAACAGGGGGTAGTCACGAGCAGTACTTC. Using reference TRBV9 and TRBJ2-7 for the parts outside the CDR3, the full variable domain is DSGVTQTPKHLITATGQRVTLRCSPRSGDLSVYWYQQSLDQGLQFLIQYYNGEERAKGNILERFSAQQFPDLHSELNLSSLELGDSALYFCASSLTGGSHEQYFGPGTRLTVT.

As regards this clone: The junction does not match germline at one end; this may be a read error. The rearrangement joins TRBV7-2 to TRBJ2-5, with TRBD2 matching 11 bases. This CDR3 region has 14 residues. The germline V gene encodes CDR1 SGHTA and CDR2 FQGNSA. CDR3 in amino acids: CASSSIIAGGPGDF. The CDR3 DNA reads TGTGCCAGCAGCTCAATAATAGCGGGAGGGCCTGGAGACTTC.

As DNA, the CDR3 is TGCAGCGTTGGGGCAGTTGAGAAGCAGTACTTC. Amino acid sequence: CSVGAVEKQYF. V is TRBV29-1 and J is TRBJ2-7; D remains unclear. V was clipped by 4 bases and J by 8 bases, with 12 bases between them. Germline CDR1 and CDR2: SQVTM and ANQGSEA. There are 11 residues in the CDR3.

The chain combines TRBV28 with TRBJ1-1; no firm D call. Trimming left V 3 bases short and J 5 bases short, with 10 bases between. This CDR3 is 13 amino acids long. The V gene's germline CDR1 is MDHEN and CDR2 SYDVKM. The DNA of the CDR3 is TGTGCCAGCAGTTTGGGCAGCCGTACTGAAGCTTTCTTT. This gives the protein CASSLGSRTEAFF.

This sequence joins TRBV2 and TRBJ2-1; 9 nucleotides agree with TRBD2. The CDR3 has 16 amino acids. Germline values: CDR1 SNHLY, CDR2 FYNNEI. V lost 1 base, J lost 4 bases, and 5 bases stayed unmatched. The CDR3 loop reads CASSEDSGSTYNEQFF. The DNA of the CDR3 is TGTGCCAGCAGTGAAGATAGCGGGAGTACTTACAATGAGCAGTTCTTC.

The chain recombines TRBV7-8 with TRBJ2-2, with TRBD2 matching 9 bases. The junction had 5 bases not matched to a gene; V was cut back by 10 bases and J by 5 bases. The germline gives CDR1 SGHVS, CDR2 FQNEAQ. CDR3 length: 13 amino acids. The chain's CDR3 is CAIAGEYTGELFF. DNA for the CDR3: TGTGCCATAGCGGGAGAATATACCGGGGAGCTGTTTTTT.

The V gene is TRBV28, the J gene TRBJ2-3; 10 bases are shared with TRBD2. The CDR3 totals 17 residues. V trimming: 2 bases; J trimming: 1 base; junction bases outside the gene matches: 6. Per germline, CDR1 MDHEN and CDR2 SYDVKM. The CDR3 sequence: CASSLNPGTSGTDTQYF. The CDR3 coding sequence is TGTGCCAGCAGTTTAAACCCCGGGACTAGCGGCACAGATACGCAGTATTTT.

Here the CDR3 DNA reads TGCAGCGGGACAAGCTCCTACAATGAGCAGTTCTTC. It yields the protein CSGTSSYNEQFF. The chain recombines TRBV29-1 with TRBJ2-1; possibly TRBD1 for D (5 bases). The CDR3 is made up of 12 amino acids. Trimming stripped 7 bases from V and 0 bases from J, with 7 bases between. Germline CDR1 and CDR2: SQVTM and ANQGSEA.

The chain couples TRBV4-3 to TRBJ1-2, with D unclear. V was shortened by 0 bases and J by 5 bases, with 7 bases between the two germline ends. Germline-derived CDR1 and CDR2 are LGHNA and YSLEER. CDR3 size: 13 residues. In DNA form, the CDR3 reads TGCGCCAGCAGCCAAGATTATTCGTATGGCTACACCTTC. Protein: CASSQDYSYGYTF.

The V call is TRBV28, the J call TRBJ1-1; D might be TRBD1 (5 bases). CDR1 MDHEN and CDR2 SYDVKM come from the germline V gene. V gave up 2 bases and J gave up 3 bases, with 7 bases separating them. The CDR3 loop spans 13 amino acids. The CDR3 spells CASSLVGDTEAFF. The CDR3 region has the DNA TGTGCCAGCAGTTTAGTAGGGGACACTGAAGCTTTCTTT.

This clone appeared a single time. This chain joins TRBV28 and TRBJ1-2; TRBD1 aligns across 7 bases. CDR1 and CDR2 from the germline V gene are MDHEN and SYDVKM. The V and J ends lost 10 bases and 4 bases, in that order; junction bases with no gene match: 15. The CDR3 is 15 residues long. Written as DNA, the CDR3 is TGTGCCACCAGGGGGTACAGGGGCGGCCTCTATGGCTACACCTTC. This codes for CATRGYRGGLYGYTF.

The chain is built from TRBV7-9 and TRBJ2-7, with a possible D match to TRBD2 (6 bases). The CDR3 has 14 amino acids. Germline values: CDR1 SEHNR, CDR2 FQNEAQ (reference sequence). V lost 1 base and J lost 2, with 9 bases in between. The CDR3 here is CASSLEGTPYEQYF. As DNA, the CDR3 is TGTGCCAGCAGCTTAGAAGGGACTCCCTACGAGCAGTACTTC.

This CDR3 reads CASSQALAGAYNEQFF. The CDR3 DNA reads TGCGCCAGCAGCCAAGCACTAGCGGGAGCCTACAATGAGCAGTTCTTC. The genes are TRBV4-3 and TRBJ2-1; 11 nucleotides line up with TRBD2. Germline assignment: CDR1 LGHNA and CDR2 YSLEER. The CDR3 totals 16 residues. Germline trimming cut 1 base from V and 2 bases from J; bases unmatched to any gene: 1.

This clone came up once. The chain recombines TRBV19 with TRBJ2-4; D is unclear. Germline V gene sequence: CDR1 LNHDA, CDR2 SQIVND (reference sequence). Trimming stripped 3 bases from V and 0 bases from J, with 12 bases between. The CDR3 is made up of 16 amino acids. CDR3: CASSMAGDIAKNIQYF. The CDR3 nucleotides read TGTGCCAGTAGTATGGCTGGTGATATAGCCAAAAACATTCAGTACTTC.

The chain's CDR3 is CASRPDRRANEKLFF. The CDR3, as DNA: TGTGCCAGCAGACCCGACAGGCGGGCTAATGAAAAACTGTTTTTT. This chain joins TRBV6-5 and TRBJ1-4; a possible D gene is TRBD1 (6 bases). Germline lookup yields CDR1 MNHEY and CDR2 SVGAGI. V was pared by 6 bases and J by 3 bases, with 14 bases between. The length of the CDR3 is 15 residues.